This T cell receptor (beta chain) was profiled in a study of T cell responses to AZD1222 COVID-19 vaccine. Profiled with immunoSEQ multiplex PCR; TCRdb holds only in-frame clones, not every one. Of tens of thousands of clones listed, roughly 88% are singletons. V was pared by 0 bases and J by 7 bases, with 14 bases between. The CDR3 contains 16 residues. In germline, CDR1 is SGHNT, CDR2 YYREEE (reference sequence). This receptor was taken from an adult in good health. J is TRBJ1-6 and V is TRBV5-4; maybe TRBD1 (5 bases). Material: peripheral blood, obtained on day 0 of MenACWY control vaccination. This CDR3 reads CASSLDGTVHNSPLHF. The DNA for the CDR3 is TGTGCCAGCAGCTTGGATGGGACGGTGCACAATTCACCCCTCCACTTT.